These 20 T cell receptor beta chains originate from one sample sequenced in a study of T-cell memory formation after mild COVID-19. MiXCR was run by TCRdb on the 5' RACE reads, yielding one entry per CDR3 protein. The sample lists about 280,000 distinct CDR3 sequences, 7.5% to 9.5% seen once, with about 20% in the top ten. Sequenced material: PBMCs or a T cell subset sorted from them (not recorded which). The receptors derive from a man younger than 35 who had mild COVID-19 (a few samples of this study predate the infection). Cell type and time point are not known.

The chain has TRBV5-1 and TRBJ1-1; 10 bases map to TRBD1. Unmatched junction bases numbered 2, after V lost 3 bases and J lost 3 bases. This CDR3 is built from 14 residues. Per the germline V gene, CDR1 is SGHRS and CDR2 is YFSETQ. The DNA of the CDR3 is TGCGCCAGCAGCTGGGACAGGGGCGACACTGAAGCTTTCTTT. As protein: CASSWDRGDTEAFF.

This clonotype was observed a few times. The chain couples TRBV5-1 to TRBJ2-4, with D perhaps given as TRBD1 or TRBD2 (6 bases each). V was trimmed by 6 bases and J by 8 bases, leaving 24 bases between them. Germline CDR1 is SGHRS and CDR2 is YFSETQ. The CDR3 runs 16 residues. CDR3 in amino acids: CASTYGGLMATDIQYF. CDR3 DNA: TGCGCCAGCACCTACGGGGGCCTGATGGCTACGGACATTCAGTACTTC.

CDR3 region: CASSSPLGTGGRRNYGYTF. The DNA for the CDR3 is TGCGCCAGCAGCTCTCCTCTTGGGACAGGGGGCAGGAGGAACTATGGCTACACCTTC. The chain is built from TRBV5-1 and TRBJ1-2; 12 bases map to TRBD1. The CDR3 contains 19 residues. Germline values: CDR1 SGHRS, CDR2 YFSETQ. J was trimmed by 2 bases and V by 3 bases; bases with no gene match: 14.

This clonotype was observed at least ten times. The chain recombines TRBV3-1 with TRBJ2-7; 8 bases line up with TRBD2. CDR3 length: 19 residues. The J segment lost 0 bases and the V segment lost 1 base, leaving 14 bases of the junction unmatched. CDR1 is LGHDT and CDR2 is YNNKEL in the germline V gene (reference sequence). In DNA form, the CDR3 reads TGTGCCAGCAGCCAAGTGAACGGGGGGGCCGGTGTGCCCTCCTACGAGCAGTACTTC. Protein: CASSQVNGGAGVPSYEQYF.

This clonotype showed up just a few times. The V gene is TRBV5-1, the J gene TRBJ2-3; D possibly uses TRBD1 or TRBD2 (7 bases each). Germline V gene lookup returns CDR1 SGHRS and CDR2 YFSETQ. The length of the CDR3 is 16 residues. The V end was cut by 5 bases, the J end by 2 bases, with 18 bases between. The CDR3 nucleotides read TGCGCCAGCAGAAGGGGGCCGGCGGGGGTCACAGATACGCAGTATTTT. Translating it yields CASRRGPAGVTDTQYF.

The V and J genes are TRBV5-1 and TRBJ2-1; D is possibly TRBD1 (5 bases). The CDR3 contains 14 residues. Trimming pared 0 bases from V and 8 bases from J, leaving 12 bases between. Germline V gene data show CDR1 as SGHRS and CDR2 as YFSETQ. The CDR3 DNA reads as TGCGCCAGCAGCTTGGACCAGGGATCCGATGAGCAGTTCTTC. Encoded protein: CASSLDQGSDEQFF. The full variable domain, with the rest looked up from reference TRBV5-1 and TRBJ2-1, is KAGVTQTPRYLIKTRGQQVTLSCSPISGHRSVSWYQQTPGQGLQFLFEYFSETQRNKGNFPGRFSGRQFSNSRSEMNVSTLELGDSALYLCASSLDQGSDEQFFGPGTRLTVL.

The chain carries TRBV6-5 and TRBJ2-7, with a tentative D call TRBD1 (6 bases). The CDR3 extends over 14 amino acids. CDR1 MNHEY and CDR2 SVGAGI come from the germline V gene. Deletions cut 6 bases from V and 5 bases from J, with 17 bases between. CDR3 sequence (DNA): TGTGCCAGCAGCCTAGGGGGACCTCCCGACGAGCAGTACTTC. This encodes CASSLGGPPDEQYF.

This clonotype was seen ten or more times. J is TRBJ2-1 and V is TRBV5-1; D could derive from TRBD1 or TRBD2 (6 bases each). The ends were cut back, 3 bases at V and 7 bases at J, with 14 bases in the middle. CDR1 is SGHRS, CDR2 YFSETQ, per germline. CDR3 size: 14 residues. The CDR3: CASSSRGPRNEQFF. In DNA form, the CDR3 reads TGCGCCAGCAGCTCCCGGGGGCCGAGGAATGAGCAGTTCTTC.

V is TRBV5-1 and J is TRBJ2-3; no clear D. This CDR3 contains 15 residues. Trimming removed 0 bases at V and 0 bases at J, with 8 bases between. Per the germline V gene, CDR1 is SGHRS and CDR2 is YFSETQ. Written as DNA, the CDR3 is TGCGCCAGCAGCTTGGGACGACCTAGCACAGATACGCAGTATTTT. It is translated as CASSLGRPSTDTQYF.

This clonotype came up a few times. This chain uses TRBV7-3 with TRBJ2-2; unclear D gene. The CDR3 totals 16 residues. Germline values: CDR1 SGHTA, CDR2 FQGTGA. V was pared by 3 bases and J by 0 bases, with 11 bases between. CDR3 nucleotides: TGTGCCAGCAGCTTGGTTGGGTGGTCGAACACCGGGGAGCTGTTTTTT. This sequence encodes CASSLVGWSNTGELFF.

CDR3 sequence reads: CASITRGGSEQYF. DNA for the CDR3: TGTGCCAGCATTACCCGAGGGGGGAGCGAGCAGTACTTC. The chain uses TRBV6-1 and TRBJ2-7; D is possibly TRBD1 or TRBD2 (6 bases each). CDR1 and CDR2 from the germline V gene are MNHNS and SASEGT. The V end lost 7 bases, the J end lost 6 bases, and 16 bases lay between the germline ends. This CDR3 region has 13 residues.

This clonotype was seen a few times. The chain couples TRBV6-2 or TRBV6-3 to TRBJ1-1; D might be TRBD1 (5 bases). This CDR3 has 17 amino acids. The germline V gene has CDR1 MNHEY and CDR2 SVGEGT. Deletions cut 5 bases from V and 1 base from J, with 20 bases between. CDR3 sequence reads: CASSQREMGLTNTEAFF. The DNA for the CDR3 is TGTGCCAGCAGTCAACGGGAAATGGGGCTAACGAACACTGAAGCTTTCTTT.

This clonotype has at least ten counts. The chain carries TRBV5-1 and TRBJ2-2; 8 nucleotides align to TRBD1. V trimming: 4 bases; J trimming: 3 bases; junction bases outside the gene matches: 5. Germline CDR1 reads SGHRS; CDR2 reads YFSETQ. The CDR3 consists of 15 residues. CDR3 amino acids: CASSPRQGHTGELFF. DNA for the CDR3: TGCGCCAGCAGCCCAAGACAGGGGCACACCGGGGAGCTGTTTTTT.

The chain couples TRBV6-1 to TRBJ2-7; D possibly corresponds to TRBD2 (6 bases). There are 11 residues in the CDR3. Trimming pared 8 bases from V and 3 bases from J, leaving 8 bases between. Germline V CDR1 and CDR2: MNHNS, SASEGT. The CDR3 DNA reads TGTGCCAGCGGAGGGAACTACGAGCAGTACGTC. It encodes CASGGNYEQYV.

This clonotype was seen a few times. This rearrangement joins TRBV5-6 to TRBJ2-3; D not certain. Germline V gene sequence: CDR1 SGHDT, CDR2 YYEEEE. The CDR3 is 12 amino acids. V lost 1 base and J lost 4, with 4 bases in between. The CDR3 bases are TGTGCCAGCAGCTTGAAGCCAGATACGCAGTATTTT. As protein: CASSLKPDTQYF.

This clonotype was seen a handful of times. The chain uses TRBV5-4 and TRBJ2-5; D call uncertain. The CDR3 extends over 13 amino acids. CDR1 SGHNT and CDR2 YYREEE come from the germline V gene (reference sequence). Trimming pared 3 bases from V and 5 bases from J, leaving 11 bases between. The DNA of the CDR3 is TGTGCCAGCAGCTCCCCACCCTGGGAGACCCAGTACTTC. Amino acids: CASSSPPWETQYF.

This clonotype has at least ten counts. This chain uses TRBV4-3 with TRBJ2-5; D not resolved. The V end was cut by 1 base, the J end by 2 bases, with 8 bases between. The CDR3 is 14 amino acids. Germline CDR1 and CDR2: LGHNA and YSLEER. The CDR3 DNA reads TGCGCCAGCAGCCAAGTGGCGGCGCAAGAGACCCAGTACTTC. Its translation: CASSQVAAQETQYF.

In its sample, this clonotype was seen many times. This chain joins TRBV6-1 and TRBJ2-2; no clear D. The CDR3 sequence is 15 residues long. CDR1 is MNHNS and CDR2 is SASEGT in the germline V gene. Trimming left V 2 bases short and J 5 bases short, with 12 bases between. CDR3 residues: CASSETPAGTGELFF. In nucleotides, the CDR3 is TGTGCCAGCAGTGAAACCCCAGCCGGGACCGGGGAGCTGTTTTTT.

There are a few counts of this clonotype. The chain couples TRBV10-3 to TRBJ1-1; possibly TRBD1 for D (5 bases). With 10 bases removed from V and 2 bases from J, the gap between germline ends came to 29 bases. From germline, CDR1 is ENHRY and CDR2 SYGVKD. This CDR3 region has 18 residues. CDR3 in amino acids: CASCTSGWEDRFNTEAFF. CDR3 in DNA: TGTGCCAGCTGTACTTCAGGGTGGGAGGATCGATTTAACACTGAAGCTTTCTTT.

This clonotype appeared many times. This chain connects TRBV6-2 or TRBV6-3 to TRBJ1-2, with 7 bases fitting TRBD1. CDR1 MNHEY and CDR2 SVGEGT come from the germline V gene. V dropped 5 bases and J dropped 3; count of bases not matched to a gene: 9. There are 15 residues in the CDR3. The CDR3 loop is CASSPKETGHYGYTF. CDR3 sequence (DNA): TGTGCCAGCAGTCCGAAGGAGACAGGGCACTATGGCTACACCTTC.